The source of this T cell receptor beta chain is a study of T cells after yellow fever vaccination. Study results and caveats: Abundant clonotypes from the bulk population could contaminate FACS-sorted repertoires.

The 5'RACE template-switching step produced TCR cDNA and added a universal primer site and UMIs. MiXCR, run by TCRdb on the 5' RACE reads, gives a single entry per CDR3 protein. The table shows hundreds of thousands of distinct CDR3 sequences, with 15% to 20% occurring only once. As to this clonotype: What it binds is not known.

The sample in question was PBMCs, obtained 15 days after the yellow fever booster vaccination. The clonotype comes from a man aged 25-40 years who received the YFV17D yellow fever vaccine.

CDR3 in DNA: TGTGCCAGCAGTGAGACTAGCGGGAGCTCCTACGAGCAGTACTTC. Translating gives CASSETSGSSYEQYF. This chain links TRBV6-1 with TRBJ2-7, with 12 bases aligning to TRBD2. The CDR3 runs 15 residues. With 3 bases clipped from V and 0 bases from J, the junction kept 0 bases outside the gene matches. Germline V CDR1 and CDR2: MNHNS, SASEGT.